A selection of T cell receptor beta chains follows, all from one sample in a study of blood T cell repertoires in COVID-19. TCRdb's table, derived via immunoSEQ multiplex PCR, lists solely in-frame clones and lacks some. The sample carries fewer than 500,000 clones, approximately 90% recorded once. Sequencing used peripheral blood. The receptors were sampled from a man aged 18 to 29 with COVID-19, enrolled during active disease. CDR3s include the opening cysteine and the closing phenylalanine or tryptophan. A D gene is named only where the DNA matches it firmly. A row's size may be missing; if present it is once, few, many or a size class.

.	13	.	TRBV21-1	TRBJ2-5	TGTGCCAGCAGCACGACTAGACGGGAGACCCAGTACTTC	CASSTTRRETQYF
.	15	.	TRBV13	TRBJ2-2	TGTGCCAGCAGCTTAGCGGAGGGCCGAACCGGGGAGCTGTTTTTT	CASSLAEGRTGELFF
.	14	.	TRBV20-1	TRBJ1-2	TGCAGTGCTAGTGTCGCCCGGGTAACTTATGGCTACACCTTC	CSASVARVTYGYTF
.	17	TRBD1	TRBV7-9	TRBJ1-6	TGTGCCAGCAGCCTACTCCTGGGACAGGGGTTTCGCGGGTCCCTCCACTTT	CASSLLLGQGFRGSLHF
once	17	TRBD2	TRBV5-1	TRBJ2-1	TGCGCCAGCAGCAAAACTAGCGGGAGGAGCACCGGGAGGCAGCAGTTCTTC	CASSKTSGRSTGRQQFF
.	15	.	TRBV19	TRBJ2-6	TGTGCCAGTAGTATCCCCGTTTCTGGGGCCAACGTCCTGACTTTC	CASSIPVSGANVLTF
.	13	TRBD1	TRBV5-5	TRBJ1-5	TGTGCCAGCAGCTTAAAGGGGGCACAGCCCCAGCATTTT	CASSLKGAQPQHF
once	15	TRBD1	TRBV2	TRBJ1-3	TGTGCCAGCAGGATGACAGGGAGCTCTGGAAACACCATATATTTT	CASRMTGSSGNTIYF
once	15	TRBD2	TRBV19	TRBJ2-3	TGTGCCAGTAGACCTCTAGCGGGGCACACAGATACGCAGTATTTT	CASRPLAGHTDTQYF
.	14	TRBD2	TRBV5-1	TRBJ2-7	TGCGCCAGCAGCTCGGCGGGAGTCCGCTACGAGCAGTACTTC	CASSSAGVRYEQYF
once	16	TRBD2	TRBV7-9	TRBJ2-5	TGTGCCAGCAGCTTGATTAGCGGGAGCGGGGGAGAGACCCAGTACTTC	CASSLISGSGGETQYF
.	14	.	TRBV5-1	TRBJ2-6	TGCGCCAGCAGCTTTAGCTCTGGGGCCAACGTCCTGACTTTC	CASSFSSGANVLTF
.	20	TRBD2	TRBV27	TRBJ2-7	TGTGCCAGCAGCCAGGGGTTTGGACTAGCGGGAGGGCGAGTTCCCTACGAGCAGTACTTC	CASSQGFGLAGGRVPYEQYF
.	13	.	TRBV6-5	TRBJ1-3	TGTGCCAGCAGACAGGCAGGGGGAAACACCATATATTTT	CASRQAGGNTIYF
.	14	.	TRBV27	TRBJ1-5	TGTGCCAGCAGTTTTACAGGGAACAATCAGCCCCAGCATTTT	CASSFTGNNQPQHF
.	11	.	TRBV29-1	TRBJ1-4	TGCAGCGTTCCCAGCGGCGAAAAACTGTTTTTT	CSVPSGEKLFF
.	13	.	TRBV2	TRBJ1-1	TGTGCCAGCACAATGGCAGGGAACACTGAAGCTTTCTTT	CASTMAGNTEAFF
.	17	TRBD2	TRBV2	TRBJ2-3	TGTGCCAGCAGTTGGGGCGGACTAGCGGGGCTCACAGATACGCAGTATTTT	CASSWGGLAGLTDTQYF
.	16	.	TRBV7-9	TRBJ1-6	TGTGCCAGCAGCCTAGGAATACAGGGATGGAATTCACCCCTCCACTTT	CASSLGIQGWNSPLHF
.	15	.	TRBV19	TRBJ1-1	TGTGCCAGTAGTATAGGACTCTACATGAACACTGAAGCTTTCTTT	CASSIGLYMNTEAFF
.	16	TRBD1	TRBV3-1/TRBV3-2	TRBJ1-6	TGTGCCAGCAGCTCTGGCGGGACAGGGTACCATTCACCCCTCCACTTT	CASSSGGTGYHSPLHF
.	13	TRBD1	TRBV25-1	TRBJ2-1	TGTGCCAGCGGGAGGACAGGGACGAATGAGCAGTTCTTC	CASGRTGTNEQFF
.	13	.	TRBV30	TRBJ1-5	TGTGCCTGGAGTCTCGCAACTAATCAGCCCCAGCATTTT	CAWSLATNQPQHF
.	16	TRBD2	TRBV5-4	TRBJ2-3	TGTGCCAGCAGCTTGCTACTCGGGGGGGCATCAGATACGCAGTATTTT	CASSLLLGGASDTQYF
.	13	.	TRBV2	TRBJ2-3	TGTGCCAGCAGCGTCCCAGGGACAGATACGCAGTATTTT	CASSVPGTDTQYF
.	14	TRBD2	TRBV7-9	TRBJ2-7	TGTGCCAGCACCTTTAGCGGGGGGGCATGGGAGCAGTACTTC	CASTFSGGAWEQYF
.	12	.	TRBV11-2	TRBJ2-5	TGTGCCAGCAGCTTAGTATCAGAGACCCAGTACTTC	CASSLVSETQYF
.	15	.	TRBV4-1	TRBJ2-1	TGCGCCAGCAGCAAAGGACTTTTCTCCTACAATGAGCAGTTCTTC	CASSKGLFSYNEQFF
.	15	TRBD1	TRBV27	TRBJ1-5	TGTGCCAGCAGACGCGACAGGGCGCGCAATCAGCCCCAGCATTTT	CASRRDRARNQPQHF
.	13	.	TRBV12-3/TRBV12-4	TRBJ1-2	TGTGCCAGCAGCTTCGACAGGTACTATGGCTACACCTTC	CASSFDRYYGYTF
.	13	.	TRBV2	TRBJ1-5	TGTGCCAGCACCGACAGTAGGGATCAGCCCCAGCATTTT	CASTDSRDQPQHF
.	12	.	TRBV28	TRBJ2-1	TGTGCCAGCGGCACCCAGGGAATCGAGCAGTTCTTC	CASGTQGIEQFF
.	12	.	TRBV6-6	TRBJ2-5	TGTGCCAGCAGTACAGGGGAGGCGACCCAGTACTTC	CASSTGEATQYF
.	12	TRBD1	TRBV7-8	TRBJ2-7	TGTGCCAGCAGCTTAGGGGATACGACAGGGGACTTC	CASSLGDTTGDF
once	14	TRBD1	TRBV7-9	TRBJ1-6	TGTGCCAGCAGCTTTGGACAGGGAAATTCACCCCTCCACTTT	CASSFGQGNSPLHF
.	14	TRBD1	TRBV2	TRBJ1-3	TGTGCCAGCAGTCGGACAGGGGCCCTCATCCCCATATATTTT	CASSRTGALIPIYF